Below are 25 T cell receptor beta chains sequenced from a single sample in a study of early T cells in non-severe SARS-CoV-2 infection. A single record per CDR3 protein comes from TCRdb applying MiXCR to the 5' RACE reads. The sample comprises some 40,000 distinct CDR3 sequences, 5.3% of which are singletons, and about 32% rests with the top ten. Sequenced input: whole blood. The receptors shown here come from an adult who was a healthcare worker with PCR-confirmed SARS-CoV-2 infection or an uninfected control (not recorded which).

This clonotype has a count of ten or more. For the CDR3, the DNA is TGCAGTGCTAGTAGGGGACTAGCGGGGGGCATCTACAATGAGCAGTTCTTC. This gives the protein CSASRGLAGGIYNEQFF. The V gene is TRBV20-1, the J gene TRBJ2-1; 15 positions agree with TRBD2. The CDR3 is 17 residues long. Trimming cost V 3 bases and J 3 bases; bases outside gene matches: 6. Germline-derived CDR1 and CDR2 are DFQATT and SNEGSKA (reference sequence).

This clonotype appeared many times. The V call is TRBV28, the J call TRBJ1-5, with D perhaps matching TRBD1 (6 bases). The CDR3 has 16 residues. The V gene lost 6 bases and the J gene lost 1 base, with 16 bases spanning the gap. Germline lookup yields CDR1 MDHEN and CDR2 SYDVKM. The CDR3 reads CASSRAGGGSNQPQHF. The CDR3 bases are TGTGCCAGCAGCCGGGCTGGAGGGGGAAGCAATCAGCCCCAGCATTTT.

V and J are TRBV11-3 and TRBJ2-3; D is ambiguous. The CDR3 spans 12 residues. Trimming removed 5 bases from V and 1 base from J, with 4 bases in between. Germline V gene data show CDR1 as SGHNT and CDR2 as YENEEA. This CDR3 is CASSGRTDTQYF. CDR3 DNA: TGTGCCAGCAGCGGTCGCACAGATACGCAGTATTTT.

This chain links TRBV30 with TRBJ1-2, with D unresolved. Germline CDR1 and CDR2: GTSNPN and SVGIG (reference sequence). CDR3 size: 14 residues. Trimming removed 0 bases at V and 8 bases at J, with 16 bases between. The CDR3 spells CAWSVLMAGGGYTF. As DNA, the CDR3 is TGTGCCTGGAGTGTACTAATGGCAGGAGGAGGCTACACCTTC.

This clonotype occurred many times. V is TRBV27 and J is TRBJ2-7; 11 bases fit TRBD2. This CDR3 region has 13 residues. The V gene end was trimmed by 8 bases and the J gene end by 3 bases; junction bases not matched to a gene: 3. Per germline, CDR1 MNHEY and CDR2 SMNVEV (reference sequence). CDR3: CASGLAGNYEQYF. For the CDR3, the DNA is TGTGCCAGCGGACTAGCGGGTAACTACGAGCAGTACTTC.

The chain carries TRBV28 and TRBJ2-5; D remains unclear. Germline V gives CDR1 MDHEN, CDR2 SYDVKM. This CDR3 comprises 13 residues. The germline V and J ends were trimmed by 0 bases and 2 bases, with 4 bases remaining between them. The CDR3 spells CASSLWQQETQYF. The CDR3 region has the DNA TGTGCCAGCAGTTTATGGCAACAAGAGACCCAGTACTTC.

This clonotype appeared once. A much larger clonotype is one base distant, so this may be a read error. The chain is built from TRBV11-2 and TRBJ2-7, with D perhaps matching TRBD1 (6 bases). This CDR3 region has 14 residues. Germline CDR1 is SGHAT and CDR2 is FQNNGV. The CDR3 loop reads CASSLGTRSYVQYF. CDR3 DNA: TGTGCCAGCAGCTTGGGGACAAGATCCTACGTGCAGTACTTC.

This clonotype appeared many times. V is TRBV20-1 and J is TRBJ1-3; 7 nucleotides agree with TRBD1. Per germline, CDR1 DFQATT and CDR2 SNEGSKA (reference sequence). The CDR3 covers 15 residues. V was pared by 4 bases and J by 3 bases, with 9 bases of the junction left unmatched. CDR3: CSANRDSISGNTIYF. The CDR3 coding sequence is TGCAGTGCTAACCGGGACAGTATAAGTGGAAACACCATATATTTT.

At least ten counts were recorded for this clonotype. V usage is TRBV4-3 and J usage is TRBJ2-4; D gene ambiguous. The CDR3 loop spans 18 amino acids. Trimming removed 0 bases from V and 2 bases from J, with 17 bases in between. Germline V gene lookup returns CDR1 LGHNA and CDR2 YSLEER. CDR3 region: CASSQDWPSEGTKNIQYF. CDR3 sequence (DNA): TGCGCCAGCAGCCAAGATTGGCCCTCTGAAGGGACCAAAAACATTCAGTACTTC.

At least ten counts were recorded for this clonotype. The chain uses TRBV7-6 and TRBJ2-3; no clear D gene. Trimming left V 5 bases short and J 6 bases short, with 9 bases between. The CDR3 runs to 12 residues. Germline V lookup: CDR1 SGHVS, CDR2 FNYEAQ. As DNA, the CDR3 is TGTGCCAGCAGCCGCCTAGGGGATACGCAGTATTTT. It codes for CASSRLGDTQYF.

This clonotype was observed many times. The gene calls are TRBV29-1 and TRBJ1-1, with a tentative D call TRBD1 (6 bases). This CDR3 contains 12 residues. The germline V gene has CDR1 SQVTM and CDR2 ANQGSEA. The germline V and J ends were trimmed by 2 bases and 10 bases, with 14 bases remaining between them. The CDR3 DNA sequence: TGCAGCGTTGAATCAGCAGGGGATTCAGCTTTCTTT. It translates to CSVESAGDSAFF.

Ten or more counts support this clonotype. CDR3 loop: CASSDTDTQYF. The CDR3 DNA follows: TGTGCCAGCAGCGACACAGATACGCAGTATTTT. The chain carries TRBV7-9 and TRBJ2-3; D is unclear. The length of the CDR3 is 11 residues. Trimming left V 5 bases short and J 2 bases short, with 2 bases between. Germline V gene data show CDR1 as SEHNR and CDR2 as FQNEAQ (reference sequence).

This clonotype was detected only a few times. The CDR3 DNA reads as TGTGCCAGCAGTGACAAATACGAGCAGTACTTC. Residues: CASSDKYEQYF. The genes are TRBV6-4 and TRBJ2-7; D remains unclear. The CDR3 is 11 residues long. The V gene's germline CDR1 is MRHNA and CDR2 SNTAGT. The V end was cut by 2 bases, the J end by 4 bases, with 3 bases between.

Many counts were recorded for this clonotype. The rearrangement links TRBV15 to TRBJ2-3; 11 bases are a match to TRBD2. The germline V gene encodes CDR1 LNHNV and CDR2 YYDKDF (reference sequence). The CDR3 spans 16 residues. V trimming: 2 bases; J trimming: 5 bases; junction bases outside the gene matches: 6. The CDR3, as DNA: TGTGCCACCAGCAGATCGACTAGCGGGGTATTAGATACGCAGTATTTT. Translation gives CATSRSTSGVLDTQYF.

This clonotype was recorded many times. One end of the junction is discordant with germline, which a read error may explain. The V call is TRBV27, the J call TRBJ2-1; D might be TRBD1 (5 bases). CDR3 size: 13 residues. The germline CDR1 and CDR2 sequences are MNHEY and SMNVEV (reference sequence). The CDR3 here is CASSWGPYNEQFF. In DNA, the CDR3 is TGTGCCAGCAGTTGGGGCCCCTATAATGAGCAGTTCTTC.

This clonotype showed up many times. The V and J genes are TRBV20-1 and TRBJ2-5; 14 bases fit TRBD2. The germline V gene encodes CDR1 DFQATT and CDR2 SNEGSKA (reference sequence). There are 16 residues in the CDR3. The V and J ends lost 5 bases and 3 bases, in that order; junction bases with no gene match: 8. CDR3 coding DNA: TGCAGTGCTCCGGGACTAGCGGGGGTCGGGGAAGAGACCCAGTACTTC. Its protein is CSAPGLAGVGEETQYF.

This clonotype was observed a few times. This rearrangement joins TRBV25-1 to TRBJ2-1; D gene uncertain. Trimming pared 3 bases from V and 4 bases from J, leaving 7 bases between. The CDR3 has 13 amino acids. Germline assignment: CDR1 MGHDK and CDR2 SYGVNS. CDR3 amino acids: CASSESSYNEQFF. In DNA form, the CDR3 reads TGTGCCAGCAGTGAGTCCTCTTACAATGAGCAGTTCTTC. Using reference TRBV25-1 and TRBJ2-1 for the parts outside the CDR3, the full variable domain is EADIYQTPRYLVIGTGKKITLECSQTMGHDKMYWYQQDPGMELHLIHYSYGVNSTEKGDLSSESTVSRIRTEHFPLTLESARPSHTSQYLCASSESSYNEQFFGPGTRLTVL.

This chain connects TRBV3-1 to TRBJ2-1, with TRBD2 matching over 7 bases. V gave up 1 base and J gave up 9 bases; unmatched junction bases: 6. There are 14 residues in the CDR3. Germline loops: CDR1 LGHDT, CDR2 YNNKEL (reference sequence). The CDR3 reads CASSQALTGGEQFF. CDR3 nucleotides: TGTGCCAGCAGCCAAGCCCTAACGGGGGGTGAGCAGTTCTTC.

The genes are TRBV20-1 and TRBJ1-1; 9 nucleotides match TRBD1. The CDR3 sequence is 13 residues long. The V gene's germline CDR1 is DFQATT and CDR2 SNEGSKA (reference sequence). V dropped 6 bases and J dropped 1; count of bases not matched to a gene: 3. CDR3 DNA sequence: TGCAGTGCCCTGGGACAGGGGAACACTGAAGCTTTCTTT. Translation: CSALGQGNTEAFF.

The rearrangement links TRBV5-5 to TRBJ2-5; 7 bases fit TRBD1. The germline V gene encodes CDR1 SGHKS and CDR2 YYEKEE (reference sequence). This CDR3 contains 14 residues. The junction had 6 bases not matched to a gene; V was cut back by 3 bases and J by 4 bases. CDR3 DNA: TGTGCCAGCAGCTACTTACAGGGGTCAGAGACCCAGTACTTC. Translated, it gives CASSYLQGSETQYF.

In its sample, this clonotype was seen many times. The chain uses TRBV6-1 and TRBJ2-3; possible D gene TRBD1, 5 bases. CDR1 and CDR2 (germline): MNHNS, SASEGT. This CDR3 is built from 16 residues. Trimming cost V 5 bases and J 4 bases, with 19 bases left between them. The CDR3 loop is CASSPRSRGMADTQYF. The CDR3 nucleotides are TGTGCCAGCAGTCCCCGTAGTAGGGGAATGGCAGATACGCAGTATTTT.

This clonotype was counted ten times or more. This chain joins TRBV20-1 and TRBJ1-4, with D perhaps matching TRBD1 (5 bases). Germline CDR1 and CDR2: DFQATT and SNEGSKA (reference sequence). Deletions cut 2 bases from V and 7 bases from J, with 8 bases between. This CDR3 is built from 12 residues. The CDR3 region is CSARQGSEKLFF. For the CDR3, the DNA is TGCAGTGCTAGACAGGGCAGTGAAAAACTGTTTTTT.

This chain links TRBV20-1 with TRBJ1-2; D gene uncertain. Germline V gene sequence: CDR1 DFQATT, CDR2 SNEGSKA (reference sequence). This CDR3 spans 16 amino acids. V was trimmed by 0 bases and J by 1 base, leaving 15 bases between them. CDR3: CSARDPVFGNNYGYTF. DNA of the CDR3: TGCAGTGCTAGAGATCCAGTCTTCGGGAATAACTATGGCTACACCTTC.

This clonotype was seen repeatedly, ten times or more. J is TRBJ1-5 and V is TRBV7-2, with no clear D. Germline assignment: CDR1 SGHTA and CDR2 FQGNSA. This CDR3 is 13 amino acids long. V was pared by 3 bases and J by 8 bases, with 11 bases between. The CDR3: CASSFKVQEPQHF. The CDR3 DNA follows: TGTGCCAGCAGCTTTAAGGTTCAGGAGCCCCAGCATTTT.

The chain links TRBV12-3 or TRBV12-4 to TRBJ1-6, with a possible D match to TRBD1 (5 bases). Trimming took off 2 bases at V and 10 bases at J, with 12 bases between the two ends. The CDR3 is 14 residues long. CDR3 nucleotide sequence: TGTGCCAGCAGTTTATCAGGGTTAAGATCACCCCTCCACTTT. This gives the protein CASSLSGLRSPLHF.